The table lists the clone carrying this T cell receptor beta chain with a few counts. The antigen is undetermined. CDR3 size: 14 residues. Germline V gives CDR1 SGHRS, CDR2 YFSETQ. V lost 2 bases, J lost 0 bases, and 9 bases lay in between. Under the ViraFEST assay, PBMC were stimulated with viral peptide pools so that antigen-specific CD4+ T cells expanded. Sequencing was performed afterwards. Isolation of CD4+ T cells took place after more than 9 days of culture. Having tested negative for nucleocapsid antibodies, the vaccine recipients showed no prior SARS-CoV-2 infection. Each culture well received over 1.5 million PBMC. These cells were then cultured in IMDM with about 9.9 IU/ml IL-2 and about 9.4 ug/ml peptides. Days 3 and 7 were when half the medium was replaced with IL-2 medium. This entry is derived from a study of vaccination effects on CD4 cells after COVID-19. For the study at large: Subjects were given two BNT162b2 or mRNA-1273 vaccine doses.

Whole-study results and caveats: Cross-reactivity with common cold coronaviruses was shown by only 1 of 255 vaccine-induced clones in healthy vaccinees.

This table comes from immunoSEQ multiplex PCR, and its TCRdb copy is limited to in-frame clones, with some not included. The sample holds under 30,000 clones, about 70% seen once. This clonotype was sampled from a human donor who received a COVID-19 vaccine. This specimen was CD4+ T cells from PBMCs cultured with HCoV-NL63 spike peptides, taken before COVID-19 vaccination. The chain recombines TRBV5-1 with TRBJ2-7, with D unclear. The CDR3 loop is CASSLYGSSYEQYF. CDR3 DNA: TGCGCCAGCAGCTTATACGGCAGCTCCTACGAGCAGTACTTC.